Presented here are 13 T cell receptor beta chains from one specimen sequenced in a study of blood T cell repertoires in COVID-19. Method: immunoSEQ multiplex PCR; TCRdb's copy keeps in-frame clones and lacks some. The sample yields over 250,000 clones, roughly 89% seen once. The specimen sequenced was peripheral blood. The receptors here all came from a man between 50 and 59 years old with acute or convalescent COVID-19.

The chain couples TRBV3-1 (or the pseudogene TRBV3-2) to TRBJ2-2; weak D call: TRBD2 (6 bases). Germline lookup yields CDR1 LGHDT and CDR2 YNNKEL (reference sequence). The CDR3 runs to 17 residues. The germline V and J ends were trimmed by 0 bases and 5 bases, with 16 bases remaining between them. The CDR3 DNA reads TGTGCCAGCAGCCAAGAACGGGACTGGGCGGTAACCGGGGAGCTGTTTTTT. Protein product: CASSQERDWAVTGELFF.

This clone was seen just once. The rearrangement uses TRBV10-2 and TRBJ1-2; 9 nucleotides match TRBD1. This CDR3 comprises 15 residues. Germline CDR1 WSHSY, CDR2 SAAADI. V gave up 7 bases and J gave up 8 bases; unmatched junction bases: 14. The CDR3, as DNA: TGCGCCAGCACCCAACATCCCGGGACAGGGCTCGGCTACACCTTC. It encodes CASTQHPGTGLGYTF.

This chain uses TRBV5-4 with TRBJ2-1; 8 bases map to TRBD2. Germline V gene lookup returns CDR1 SGHNT and CDR2 YYREEE (reference sequence). V dropped 2 bases and J dropped 8; count of bases not matched to a gene: 9. The CDR3 length is 15 residues. CDR3 sequence (DNA): TGTGCCAGCAGCTTATCGGGGGGGAAATGGGATGAGCAGTTCTTC. This gives the protein CASSLSGGKWDEQFF.

The chain is built from TRBV19 and TRBJ1-6; 9 nucleotides align to TRBD1. Germline trimming cut 3 bases from V and 11 bases from J; bases unmatched to any gene: 14. The V gene's germline CDR1 is LNHDA and CDR2 SQIVND (reference sequence). The CDR3 runs 17 residues. The CDR3 region is CASSIRTSGTGSPPLHF. The CDR3 DNA is TGTGCCAGTAGTATTCGGACGTCCGGGACAGGGAGTCCACCCCTCCACTTT.

This clone has a single count. This chain uses TRBV24-1 with TRBJ2-3; 8 bases line up with TRBD1. This CDR3 region has 16 residues. V dropped 2 bases and J dropped 5; count of bases not matched to a gene: 8. Looked up from germline, CDR1 is KGHDR and CDR2 is SFDVKD. As DNA, the CDR3 is TGTGCCACCAGTGATTCCAGACAGGGGTCTGGAGATACGCAGTATTTT. It translates to CATSDSRQGSGDTQYF.

The chain carries TRBV9 and TRBJ2-1, with 13 bases aligning to TRBD2. There are 18 residues in the CDR3. V was clipped by 0 bases and J by 6 bases; unmatched bases: 9. The germline V gene encodes CDR1 SGDLS and CDR2 YYNGEE. CDR3 loop: CASSVVSRWTSGGNEQFF. The CDR3 coding sequence is TGTGCCAGCAGCGTAGTGAGTCGGTGGACTAGCGGGGGCAATGAGCAGTTCTTC.

This chain joins TRBV2 and TRBJ2-5; D is perhaps TRBD1 (6 bases). CDR3 size: 13 residues. Germline V gene sequence: CDR1 SNHLY, CDR2 FYNNEI. Trimming left V 4 bases short and J 1 base short, with 7 bases between. The CDR3: CASSGDTQETQYF. Here the CDR3 DNA reads TGTGCCAGCAGTGGGGACACCCAAGAGACCCAGTACTTC.

The genes are TRBV7-9 and TRBJ2-7; weak D call: TRBD1 (5 bases). V lost 4 bases, J lost 4 bases, and 8 bases lay in between. This CDR3 contains 12 residues. CDR1 SEHNR and CDR2 FQNEAQ come from the germline V gene (reference sequence). The CDR3 coding sequence is TGTGCCAGCAGCTCAACAGGATACGAGCAGTACTTC. This encodes CASSSTGYEQYF.

The V call is TRBV5-1, the J call TRBJ2-2, with D possibly TRBD1 on 7 matching bases. The CDR3 covers 16 residues. Germline values: CDR1 SGHRS, CDR2 YFSETQ. Trimming cost V 1 base and J 6 bases, with 16 bases left between them. CDR3 DNA sequence: TGCGCCAGCAGCTTGTTCCAGTCAGGGGGGTCCGGGGAGCTGTTTTTT. Its translation is CASSLFQSGGSGELFF.

The J gene is TRBJ2-1, the V gene TRBV5-4, with 12 bases that match TRBD2. This CDR3 is built from 14 residues. The junction had 5 bases not matched to a gene; V was cut back by 3 bases and J by 10 bases. CDR1 is SGHNT and CDR2 is YYREEE in the germline V gene (reference sequence). The CDR3 loop is CASSSRLAGEEQFF. The CDR3 DNA is TGTGCCAGCAGCTCTCGACTAGCGGGGGAAGAGCAGTTCTTC. The full variable domain, rest sourced from reference TRBV5-4 and TRBJ2-1, is ETGVTQSPTHLIKTRGQQVTLRCSSQSGHNTVSWYQQALGQGPQFIFQYYREEENGRGNFPPRFSGLQFPNYSSELNVNALELDDSALYLCASSSRLAGEEQFFGPGTRLTVL.

The V call is TRBV9, the J call TRBJ1-1; D is possibly TRBD1 (5 bases). This CDR3 region has 15 residues. The germline gives CDR1 SGDLS, CDR2 YYNGEE. The V and J ends lost 4 bases and 4 bases respectively, with 17 bases between them. CDR3: CASSSRPHGATEAFF. The CDR3 region has the DNA TGTGCCAGCAGCTCCCGACCCCATGGGGCCACTGAAGCTTTCTTT.

The V call is TRBV5-1, the J call TRBJ1-3; 10 bases are a match to TRBD1. CDR1 is SGHRS, CDR2 YFSETQ, per germline. The junction had 7 bases not matched to a gene; V was cut back by 4 bases and J by 0 bases. The CDR3 is 17 residues long. The DNA of the CDR3 is TGCGCCAGCAGCCTGGGGACAGGGGACTACTCTGGAAACACCATATATTTT. Encoded protein: CASSLGTGDYSGNTIYF.

This clone was counted between two and nine times. J is TRBJ1-1 and V is TRBV10-3, with 7 bases aligning to TRBD1. Germline V gene sequence: CDR1 ENHRY, CDR2 SYGVKD. This CDR3 spans 14 amino acids. Trimming took 9 bases from V and 0 from J; bases not matched to a gene: 7. The CDR3 spells CAIGTDLLNTEAFF. In DNA form, the CDR3 reads TGTGCCATTGGGACAGATCTTTTGAACACTGAAGCTTTCTTT.